The 20 T cell receptor beta chains below come from one sample, sequenced in a study of shared clonotypes between healthy human individuals. This table comes from immunoSEQ multiplex PCR, and its TCRdb copy is limited to in-frame clones, with some not included. The sample yields around 720,000 clones, less than 80% seen once. The sequenced sample consisted of memory CD4+ T cells sorted from blood. Subset reported: CD45RA-negative fraction. These receptors were obtained from a woman aged 30 to 39 in good health.

DNA of the CDR3: TGTGCCAGCAGTCGTGAGACTTCTCGCACAGATACGCAGTATTTT. It specifies CASSRETSRTDTQYF. This chain joins TRBV2 and TRBJ2-3; D remains ambiguous. There are 15 residues in the CDR3. CDR1 and CDR2 (germline): SNHLY, FYNNEI. Trimming left V 5 bases short and J 1 base short, with 13 bases between.

This sequence joins TRBV10-2 and TRBJ1-1; 7 nucleotides line up with TRBD1. Germline V gene data show CDR1 as WSHSY and CDR2 as SAAADI. The V segment lost 4 bases and the J segment 6 bases; nucleotides outside the gene matches: 5. This CDR3 comprises 13 residues. CDR3 DNA: TGCGCCAGCAGTGGTGCCAGGGGGTCTGAAGCTTTCTTT. Its translation is CASSGARGSEAFF.

The chain links TRBV5-4 to TRBJ2-7; 7 bases line up with TRBD1. CDR1 and CDR2 (germline): SGHNT, YYREEE (reference sequence). The CDR3 is made up of 13 amino acids. With V trimmed by 3 bases and J by 3 bases, 3 bases remained unmatched. The CDR3 DNA follows: TGTGCCAGCAGCTCTCGGACAGGCTACGAGCAGTACTTC. It specifies CASSSRTGYEQYF.

The gene calls are TRBV7-8 and TRBJ1-1, with D maybe TRBD1 (6 bases). This CDR3 comprises 14 residues. V was trimmed by 5 bases and J by 10 bases, leaving 20 bases between them. Germline V gene data show CDR1 as SGHVS and CDR2 as FQNEAQ. CDR3 loop: CASSQHAARGAAFF. The CDR3 DNA reads TGTGCCAGCAGCCAGCACGCAGCCCGGGGGGCAGCTTTCTTT.

On this clone: Distinct nucleotide sequences in the sample also encode this CDR3. This chain links TRBV18 with TRBJ2-7; D call uncertain. The V end lost 0 bases, the J end lost 1 base, and 10 bases lay between the germline ends. The CDR3 contains 15 residues. Germline CDR1 KGHSH, CDR2 LQKENI. CDR3 in amino acids: CASSPPGRSSYEQYF. CDR3 in DNA: TGTGCCAGCTCACCACCAGGGCGGTCTTCCTACGAGCAGTACTTC.

This clone was seen many times. Other nucleotide sequences in the sample specify the same CDR3. V usage is TRBV5-1 and J usage is TRBJ2-3, with a weak D call TRBD1 (5 bases). CDR1 is SGHRS and CDR2 is YFSETQ in the germline V gene. V lost 0 bases and J lost 6, with 11 bases in between. The CDR3 is 14 amino acids. CDR3 residues: CASSLGQGGDTQYF. CDR3 DNA sequence: TGCGCCAGCAGCTTGGGGCAGGGTGGGGATACGCAGTATTTT.

The chain carries TRBV19 and TRBJ1-2; TRBD1 matches 8 bases. Germline trimming cut 5 bases from V and 13 bases from J; bases unmatched to any gene: 6. CDR1 and CDR2 (germline): LNHDA, SQIVND (reference sequence). This CDR3 contains 11 residues. CDR3 sequence reads: CASSQGASVTF. The CDR3, as DNA: TGTGCCAGTAGTCAGGGGGCGTCGGTCACCTTC.

The CDR3 is CASSSRDSSYGYTF. The CDR3 DNA reads TGTGCCAGCAGCTCAAGGGACAGTTCCTATGGCTACACCTTC. The gene calls are TRBV7-9 and TRBJ1-2, with 7 positions matching TRBD1. There are 14 residues in the CDR3. Germline-derived CDR1 and CDR2 are SEHNR and FQNEAQ (reference sequence). Unmatched junction bases numbered 6, after V lost 4 bases and J lost 4 bases.

The V gene is TRBV2, the J gene TRBJ2-7; D call uncertain. The V gene lost 7 bases and the J gene lost 5 bases, with 9 bases spanning the gap. This CDR3 is built from 11 residues. Germline loops: CDR1 SNHLY, CDR2 FYNNEI. CDR3: CASNRNHEQYF. CDR3 nucleotide sequence: TGTGCCAGCAATCGAAACCACGAGCAGTACTTC.

The chain recombines TRBV7-3 with TRBJ2-3; D might be TRBD2 (6 bases). The V end was cut by 5 bases, the J end by 6 bases, with 18 bases between. This CDR3 comprises 15 residues. Germline CDR1 SGHTA, CDR2 FQGTGA. The CDR3 region has the DNA TGTGCCAGCAGCCAAGTAGCGGCCTCGATGGATACGCAGTATTTT. Translated, it gives CASSQVAASMDTQYF.

The chain has TRBV6-1 and TRBJ2-2, with TRBD1 as a possible D gene (5 bases). Germline assignment: CDR1 MNHNS and CDR2 SASEGT. This CDR3 is built from 18 residues. V gave up 0 bases and J gave up 0 bases, with 14 bases separating them. CDR3: CASSEAKGPLANTGELFF. The CDR3 DNA reads as TGTGCCAGCAGTGAAGCGAAGGGGCCTTTAGCGAACACCGGGGAGCTGTTTTTT.

The chain combines TRBV6-4 with TRBJ1-2, with D maybe TRBD1 (5 bases). Germline CDR1 reads MRHNA; CDR2 reads SNTAGT. Trimming stripped 0 bases from V and 8 bases from J, with 16 bases between. The length of the CDR3 is 15 residues. The CDR3 sequence: CASSDSASGLGGYTF. The CDR3 bases are TGTGCCAGCAGTGACTCAGCGTCGGGGCTTGGGGGCTACACCTTC.

This clone appeared a few times. The chain joins TRBV7-2 to TRBJ2-7, with TRBD1 identical over 9 bases. V trimming: 5 bases; J trimming: 5 bases; junction bases outside the gene matches: 4. Germline V gene lookup returns CDR1 SGHTA and CDR2 FQGNSA. The CDR3 consists of 13 residues. The CDR3 DNA reads TGTGCCAGCAGCAACAGGGGGCTGAACGAGCAGTACTTC. Translated: CASSNRGLNEQYF.

This clone has only one observation. CDR3 DNA: TGTGCCAGCAGTACCGGGACAGGGACGGTCAATGAGCAGTTCTTC. Protein: CASSTGTGTVNEQFF. The rearrangement joins TRBV28 to TRBJ2-1; 9 bases align to TRBD1. The CDR3 covers 15 residues. The germline V gene encodes CDR1 MDHEN and CDR2 SYDVKM. V trimming: 5 bases; J trimming: 6 bases; junction bases outside the gene matches: 8.

The chain links TRBV15 to TRBJ2-3; no clear D gene. CDR3 length: 13 amino acids. V shed 5 bases and J shed 3 bases, with 9 bases lying between them. Germline V lookup: CDR1 LNHNV, CDR2 YYDKDF (reference sequence). CDR3 protein: CATSFAGTDTQYF. The CDR3 DNA is TGTGCCACCAGCTTCGCCGGAACAGATACGCAGTATTTT.

The gene calls are TRBV6-1 and TRBJ1-3; D is undetermined. CDR3 length: 15 amino acids. Germline V gene sequence: CDR1 MNHNS, CDR2 SASEGT. V lost 5 bases to trimming and J lost 0 bases, with 11 bases between them. CDR3 nucleotide sequence: TGTGCCAGCAGTAGGCAGGCGATCTCTGGAAACACCATATATTTT. Translating gives CASSRQAISGNTIYF.

The rearrangement uses TRBV11-2 and TRBJ2-5; D ambiguous. CDR3 length equals 13 residues. V was pared by 0 bases and J by 6 bases, with 8 bases between. Germline assignment: CDR1 SGHAT and CDR2 FQNNGV. The CDR3, as DNA: TGTGCCAGCAGCTTAGATGGGGTGCAGACCCAGTACTTC. Encoded protein: CASSLDGVQTQYF.

V usage is TRBV7-9 and J usage is TRBJ1-2, with D unresolved. Germline CDR1 and CDR2: SEHNR and FQNEAQ (reference sequence). CDR3 length: 16 amino acids. V was trimmed by 5 bases and J by 1 base, leaving 17 bases between them. The CDR3 DNA is TGTGCCAGCAGCCCCCATGGAGCGGCGAGTAACTATGGCTACACCTTC. This sequence encodes CASSPHGAASNYGYTF. The complete variable domain, with remaining parts taken from reference TRBV7-9 and TRBJ1-2, reads DTGVSQNPRHKITKRGQNVTFRCDPISEHNRLYWYRQTLGQGPEFLTYFQNEAQLEKSRLLSDRFSAERPKGSFSTLEIQRTEQGDSAMYLCASSPHGAASNYGYTFGSGTRLTVV.

The chain is built from TRBV30 and TRBJ2-1; D possibly corresponds to TRBD1 (5 bases). Germline CDR1 is GTSNPN and CDR2 is SVGIG (reference sequence). V shed 1 base and J shed 7 bases, with 5 bases lying between them. The CDR3 spans 11 residues. The chain's CDR3 is CAWSGQNEQFF. The CDR3 DNA sequence: TGTGCCTGGAGTGGACAGAATGAGCAGTTCTTC.

The chain is built from TRBV28 and TRBJ1-1, with 7 bases matching TRBD1. V lost 3 bases and J lost 1; bases outside the gene matches: 5. CDR3 length equals 15 residues. CDR1 MDHEN and CDR2 SYDVKM come from the germline V gene. CDR3 in amino acids: CASSLRGQPNTEAFF. CDR3 nucleotide sequence: TGTGCCAGCAGTTTGCGGGGACAGCCGAACACTGAAGCTTTCTTT.